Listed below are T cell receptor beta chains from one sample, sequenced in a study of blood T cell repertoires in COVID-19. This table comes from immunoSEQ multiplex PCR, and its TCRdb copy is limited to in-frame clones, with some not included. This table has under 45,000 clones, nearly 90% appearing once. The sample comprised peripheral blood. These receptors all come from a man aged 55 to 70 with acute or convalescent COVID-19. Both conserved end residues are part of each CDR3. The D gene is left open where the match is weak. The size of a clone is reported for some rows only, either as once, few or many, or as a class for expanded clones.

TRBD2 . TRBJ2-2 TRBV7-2 CASSPFAGGHTGELFF TGTGCCAGCAGCCCCTTCGCGGGGGGCCACACCGGGGAGCTGTTTTTT
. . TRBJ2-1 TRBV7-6 CASSLALAVPSSYNEQFF TGTGCCAGCAGCTTAGCGCTTGCGGTACCTAGCTCCTACAATGAGCAGTTCTTC
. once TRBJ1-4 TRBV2 CASSERFSDPTNEKLFF TGTGCCAGCAGTGAAAGGTTTAGCGACCCAACTAATGAAAAACTGTTTTTT
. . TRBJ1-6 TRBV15 CATSGGQSSYNSPLHF TGTGCCACCAGCGGAGGACAAAGCTCCTATAATTCACCCCTCCACTTT
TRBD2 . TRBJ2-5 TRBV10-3 CAISEGLGGGAMETQYF TGTGCCATCAGCGAAGGACTAGGCGGGGGGGCCATGGAGACCCAGTACTTC
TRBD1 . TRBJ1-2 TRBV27 CASSLEQGKYGYTF TGTGCCAGCAGTTTAGAACAGGGGAAGTATGGCTACACCTTC
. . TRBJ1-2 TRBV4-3 CASSQGTSESAYGYTF TGCGCCAGCAGCCAGGGGACATCGGAGTCGGCCTATGGCTACACCTTC
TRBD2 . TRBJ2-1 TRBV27 CASSFRAGGSNEQFF TGTGCCAGCAGTTTCAGAGCGGGGGGATCCAATGAGCAGTTCTTC
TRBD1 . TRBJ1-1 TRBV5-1 CASSTDRGWSTEAFF TGCGCCAGCAGCACGGACAGGGGGTGGAGCACTGAAGCTTTCTTT
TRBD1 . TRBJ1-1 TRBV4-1 CASRSATGVISTNTEAFF TGCGCCAGCCGTTCCGCAACAGGGGTGATTAGTACGAACACTGAAGCTTTCTTT
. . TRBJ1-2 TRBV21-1 CASSRAPLNYGYTF TGTGCCAGCAGCAGGGCTCCACTTAACTATGGCTACACCTTC
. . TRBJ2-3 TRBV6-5 CASSYGGARTDTQYF TGTGCCAGCAGTTACGGGGGGGCCAGAACAGATACGCAGTATTTT
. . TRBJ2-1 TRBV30 CAWSVDSAYNEQFF TGTGCCTGGAGTGTAGACAGTGCCTACAATGAGCAGTTCTTC
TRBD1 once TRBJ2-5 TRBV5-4 CASSYTGGEETQYF TGTGCCAGCAGTTATACAGGGGGCGAAGAGACCCAGTACTTC
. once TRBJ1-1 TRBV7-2 CASSRGGANTEAFF TGTGCCAGCAGCCGGGGAGGGGCCAACACTGAAGCTTTCTTT
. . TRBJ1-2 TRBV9 CASSVSGDGYTF TGTGCCAGCAGCGTATCAGGGGACGGCTACACCTTC
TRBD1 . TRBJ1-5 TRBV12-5 CASGLVPSRDRDQPQHF TGTGCTAGTGGTTTGGTCCCGTCCCGGGACAGGGATCAGCCCCAGCATTTT
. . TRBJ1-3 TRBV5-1 CASSLGGVDSGNTIYF TGCGCCAGCAGCTTGGGGGGCGTCGACTCTGGAAACACCATATATTTT
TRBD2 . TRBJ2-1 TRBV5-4 CASHSGGSSYNEQFF TGTGCCAGCCACAGCGGGGGGAGCTCCTACAATGAGCAGTTCTTC
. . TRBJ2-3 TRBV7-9 CASGLDLGSLDTQYF TGTGCCAGCGGACTGGACCTCGGAAGTCTGGATACGCAGTATTTT
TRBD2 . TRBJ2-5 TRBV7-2 CASSLTSGGALETQYF TGTGCCAGCAGCTTGACTAGCGGGGGGGCCCTGGAGACCCAGTACTTC
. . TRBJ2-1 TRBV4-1 CASSRDSSYNEQFF TGCGCCAGCAGCCGCGACAGCTCCTACAATGAGCAGTTCTTC
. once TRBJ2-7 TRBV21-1 CASRYDFRGEQYF TGTGCCAGCCGGTATGACTTCCGAGGGGAGCAGTACTTC
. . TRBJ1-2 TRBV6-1 CASSEVVAPGYTF TGTGCCAGCAGTGAAGTCGTAGCTCCTGGCTACACCTTC
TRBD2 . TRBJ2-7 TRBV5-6 CASSSPGGISYEQYF TGTGCCAGCAGCTCGCCGGGGGGGATCTCCTACGAGCAGTACTTC
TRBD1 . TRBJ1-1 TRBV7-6 CASSAITGGYTEAFF TGTGCCAGCAGCGCAATCACAGGGGGCTACACTGAAGCTTTCTTT
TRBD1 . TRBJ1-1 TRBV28 CASSSTGGPDTEAFF TGTGCCAGCAGTTCAACAGGGGGCCCTGACACTGAAGCTTTCTTT
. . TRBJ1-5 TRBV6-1 CASSEVMAAGAINQPQHF TGTGCCAGCAGTGAAGTGATGGCGGCAGGGGCAATTAATCAGCCCCAGCATTTT
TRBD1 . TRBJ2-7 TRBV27 CASRRQGGYYEQYF TGTGCCAGCAGAAGACAGGGGGGCTACTACGAGCAGTACTTC
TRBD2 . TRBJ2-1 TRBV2 CASSQDPSGATGEQFF TGTGCCAGCAGTCAGGATCCTAGCGGAGCTACCGGTGAGCAGTTCTTC
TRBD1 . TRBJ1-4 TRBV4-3 CASSRGQGNEKLFF TGCGCCAGCAGCCGTGGACAGGGAAATGAAAAACTGTTTTTT
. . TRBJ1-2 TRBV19 CASSLNLANYGYTF TGTGCCAGTAGTCTCAACTTAGCTAACTATGGCTACACCTTC
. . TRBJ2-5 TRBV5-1 CASSSRMGGGETQYF TGCGCCAGCAGCTCCAGGATGGGTGGGGGGGAGACCCAGTACTTC
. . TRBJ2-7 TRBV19 CASSIGFPSSYEQYF TGTGCCAGTAGTATAGGGTTCCCGAGCTCCTACGAGCAGTACTTC
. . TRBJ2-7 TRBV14 CASRPGRTEFYEQYF TGTGCCAGCAGGCCAGGACGGACAGAATTCTACGAGCAGTACTTC
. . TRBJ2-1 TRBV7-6 CASSLAVSVTYNEQFF TGTGCCAGCAGCTTAGCCGTCAGCGTTACCTACAATGAGCAGTTCTTC
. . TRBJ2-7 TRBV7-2 CASSLAVSSRALSYEQYF TGTGCCAGCAGCTTAGCGGTGTCAAGCAGGGCCTTAAGTTACGAGCAGTACTTC
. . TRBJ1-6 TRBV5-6 CASSLQGMNSPLHF TGTGCCAGCAGCTTGCAGGGAATGAATTCACCCCTCCACTTT
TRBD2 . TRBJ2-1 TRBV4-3 CASSQAGTSGDNEQFF TGCGCCAGCAGCCAGGCCGGGACTAGCGGGGACAATGAGCAGTTCTTC